The 30 T cell receptor beta chains below come from one sample, sequenced in a study of cytomegalovirus exposure and HLA in healthy donors. It was with 60 Vbeta and 13 Jbeta primers that the PCR ran. The assay was immunoSEQ multiplex PCR, and TCRdb's table has in-frame clones only and misses some. The table lists approximately 92,000 clones. Sequencing input: PBMCs. The origin of the receptors is a young woman in good health and CMV-seronegative.

The CDR3 here is CASSSPAGVGETQYF. CDR3 nucleotide sequence: TGCGCCAGCAGCTCGCCTGCAGGGGTTGGGGAGACCCAGTACTTC. The V call is TRBV5-1, the J call TRBJ2-5; perhaps TRBD1 as D (6 bases). The germline CDR1 and CDR2 sequences are SGHRS and YFSETQ. Between the trimmed V and J ends, which lost 3 bases and 5 bases, there was a span of 17 bases. CDR3 length: 15 amino acids.

The chain recombines TRBV19 with TRBJ1-5; D is unresolved. Germline V CDR1 and CDR2: LNHDA, SQIVND (reference sequence). The CDR3 consists of 15 residues. V lost 2 bases to trimming and J lost 0 bases, with 8 bases between them. The CDR3 DNA reads TGTGCCAGTAGTATATATCGGGGTAGCAATCAGCCCCAGCATTTT. This translates into CASSIYRGSNQPQHF.

The chain employs TRBV5-6 and TRBJ2-7; 7 positions agree with TRBD2. The V gene end was trimmed by 2 bases and the J gene end by 3 bases; junction bases not matched to a gene: 5. The length of the CDR3 is 14 residues. From germline, CDR1 is SGHDT and CDR2 YYEEEE. The CDR3 DNA sequence: TGTGCCAGCAGCTTCTCAGCGGGGAACTACGAGCAGTACTTC. It is translated as CASSFSAGNYEQYF.

As regards this clone: Since no conserved phenylalanine or tryptophan closes the CDR3, a read error is the likely cause. The chain combines TRBV19 with TRBJ2-7, with 8 nucleotides matching TRBD1. The CDR3 consists of 13 residues. Germline CDR1 LNHDA, CDR2 SQIVND (reference sequence). V lost 5 bases and J lost 7; bases outside the gene matches: 7. The CDR3 loop reads CASSHRGVGEQYS. In DNA form, the CDR3 reads TGTGCCAGTAGTCACAGGGGGGTAGGAGAGCAGTACTCC.

In the case of this clone: A read error may account for a junction end that differs from germline. V and J are TRBV7-7 and TRBJ2-1, with TRBD2 matching 11 bases. The CDR3 sequence is 15 residues long. Germline CDR1 is SSHAT and CDR2 is FNYEAQ (reference sequence). CDR3 DNA: TGTGCTAGCAGCTTAGACGGGACTAGCGGAATGGAGAAGTTCTTC. Encoded protein: CASSLDGTSGMEKFF.

The chain combines TRBV9 with TRBJ1-2; unclear D gene. V was shortened by 0 bases and J by 8 bases, with 17 bases between the two germline ends. The CDR3 covers 15 residues. Germline V gives CDR1 SGDLS, CDR2 YYNGEE. The CDR3 nucleotides read TGTGCCAGCAGCGTAGTCGCGGCAGACTCTCGGGGCTACACCTTC. Its translation: CASSVVAADSRGYTF.

This chain uses TRBV11-3 with TRBJ1-1; D may be TRBD1 (6 bases). V was cut by 4 bases and J by 2 bases, with 8 bases left in between. This CDR3 is built from 13 residues. Germline values: CDR1 SGHNT, CDR2 YENEEA. This CDR3 is CASSSDSNTEAFF. CDR3 bases: TGTGCCAGCAGCTCGGACAGTAACACTGAAGCTTTCTTT.

The CDR3 region has the DNA TGTGCCAGCAGCGTACGACAGTTCTACGAGCAGTACTTC. Its translation: CASSVRQFYEQYF. The V and J genes are TRBV9 and TRBJ2-7, with D possibly being TRBD1 (5 bases). The CDR3 sequence is 13 residues long. Germline V gives CDR1 SGDLS, CDR2 YYNGEE. V lost 1 base and J 3 bases, leaving 8 bases between the germline ends.

The gene calls are TRBV5-1 and TRBJ1-2, with TRBD1 identical over 7 bases. This CDR3 has 16 amino acids. Germline loops: CDR1 SGHRS, CDR2 YFSETQ. The V and J ends lost 1 base and 7 bases, in that order; junction bases with no gene match: 13. CDR3 in amino acids: CASSLLGQEQLGGYTF. The DNA of the CDR3 is TGCGCCAGCAGCTTGCTTGGACAGGAGCAATTGGGTGGCTACACCTTC.

This chain joins TRBV5-6 and TRBJ1-4; D gene uncertain. V lost 1 base to trimming and J lost 4 bases, with 8 bases between them. CDR1 SGHDT and CDR2 YYEEEE come from the germline V gene. The CDR3 consists of 14 residues. In nucleotides, the CDR3 is TGTGCCAGCAGCTTGCCCAGGAATAATGAAAAACTGTTTTTT. Translation gives CASSLPRNNEKLFF.

The genes are TRBV7-2 and TRBJ2-7; D remains ambiguous. CDR3 length: 13 residues. The V end was cut by 3 bases, the J end by 1 base, with 7 bases between. Germline CDR1 SGHTA, CDR2 FQGNSA. The CDR3 is CASSFDISYEQYF. The CDR3, as DNA: TGTGCCAGCAGCTTTGACATTTCCTACGAGCAGTACTTC.

J is TRBJ1-1 and V is TRBV4-1; no reliable D call. Trimming took 3 bases from V and 2 from J, leaving 10 bases between them. Per germline, CDR1 MGHRA and CDR2 YSYEKL. This CDR3 is built from 14 residues. CDR3 sequence reads: CASSHVAENTEAFF. The CDR3, as DNA: TGCGCCAGCAGCCATGTTGCAGAAAACACTGAAGCTTTCTTT.

The rearrangement joins TRBV11-2 to TRBJ2-1; TRBD2 matches 12 bases. There are 14 residues in the CDR3. The germline V gene encodes CDR1 SGHAT and CDR2 FQNNGV. V lost 7 bases, J lost 9 bases, and 7 bases stayed unmatched. The CDR3 region is CASNPSGGAIEQFF. CDR3 in DNA: TGTGCCAGCAACCCTAGCGGGGGGGCCATTGAGCAGTTCTTC.

As concerns this clone: The same CDR3 also results from other DNA sequences found in this sample. J is TRBJ1-3 and V is TRBV9, with TRBD1 as a possible D gene (5 bases). CDR3 length: 15 amino acids. Trimming shortened V by 0 bases and J by 0 bases, and 7 bases separated the two germline ends. The germline V gene has CDR1 SGDLS and CDR2 YYNGEE. The CDR3 nucleotides read TGTGCCAGCAGCGTAGGACAGTCCTCTGGAAACACCATATATTTT. Translating it yields CASSVGQSSGNTIYF.

The V gene is TRBV9, the J gene TRBJ2-1, with 13 bases identical to TRBD2. The CDR3 length is 15 residues. V trimming: 3 bases; J trimming: 6 bases; junction bases outside the gene matches: 3. The germline gives CDR1 SGDLS, CDR2 YYNGEE. The CDR3 protein is CASSARLAGGNEQFF. CDR3 in DNA: TGTGCCAGCAGCGCCAGACTAGCGGGGGGCAATGAGCAGTTCTTC.

This sequence joins TRBV7-9 and TRBJ2-5; D gene unclear. CDR1 is SEHNR and CDR2 is FQNEAQ in the germline V gene (reference sequence). Trimming pared 4 bases from V and 0 bases from J, leaving 9 bases between. The CDR3 length is 14 residues. The CDR3 here is CASSSPPDQETQYF. For the CDR3, the DNA is TGTGCCAGCAGCTCTCCGCCAGACCAAGAGACCCAGTACTTC.

The CDR3: CASSLGLLPYEQYF. For the CDR3, the DNA is TGTGCCAGCAGCTTAGGCCTCCTCCCCTACGAGCAGTACTTC. The chain links TRBV7-9 to TRBJ2-5; no clear D gene. Near its end, the DNA agrees better with TRBJ2-7, so the J call may be wrong. Germline V gene data show CDR1 as SEHNR and CDR2 as FQNEAQ (reference sequence). The CDR3 is made up of 14 amino acids.

The chain recombines TRBV6-4 with TRBJ1-3, with 8 bases that match TRBD1. Germline-derived CDR1 and CDR2 are MRHNA and SNTAGT. This CDR3 comprises 14 residues. V was pared by 8 bases and J by 3 bases, with 6 bases of the junction left unmatched. Here the CDR3 DNA reads TGTGCCAGCCGTCAGGGGGCTTTTGGAAACACCATATATTTT. Its translation: CASRQGAFGNTIYF.

The chain uses TRBV4-1 and TRBJ2-5; TRBD1 matches at 9 bases. Germline CDR1 is MGHRA and CDR2 is YSYEKL. This CDR3 comprises 15 residues. V lost 2 bases, J lost 5 bases, and 6 bases stayed unmatched. The CDR3 loop reads CASSQTGGARETQYF. The CDR3 DNA follows: TGCGCCAGCAGCCAAACAGGGGGCGCGAGGGAGACCCAGTACTTC.

CDR3 DNA: TGCGCCAGCAGCTTGGAGGCAGGGGCAGAGGATGAGCAGTTCTTC. This translates into CASSLEAGAEDEQFF. This rearrangement joins TRBV5-1 to TRBJ2-1; D is possibly TRBD1 (6 bases). This CDR3 has 15 residues. The V end was cut by 0 bases, the J end by 8 bases, with 15 bases between. Germline CDR1 and CDR2: SGHRS and YFSETQ.

This rearrangement joins TRBV7-6 to TRBJ2-5, with TRBD1 matching over 8 bases. The J call may be in error: the DNA end matches TRBJ2-7 better. The CDR3 extends over 14 amino acids. CDR1 is SGHVS, CDR2 FNYEAQ, per germline. The CDR3 loop is CASSLGGTGGEQYF. In DNA form, the CDR3 reads TGTGCCAGCAGCTTAGGGGGGACAGGAGGCGAGCAGTACTTC.

This sequence joins TRBV5-5 and TRBJ1-2; D possibly corresponds to TRBD1 (6 bases). Germline CDR1 reads SGHKS; CDR2 reads YYEKEE (reference sequence). This CDR3 comprises 15 residues. Trimming removed 0 bases from V and 8 bases from J, with 17 bases in between. In DNA form, the CDR3 reads TGTGCCAGCAGCTTGGGGGATCAGGGGCTGGGAGGCTACACCTTC. This translates into CASSLGDQGLGGYTF.

V usage is TRBV6-1 and J usage is TRBJ2-1; 10 bases agree with TRBD2. The CDR3 is made up of 15 amino acids. Germline CDR1 and CDR2: MNHNS and SASEGT. Trimming took 5 bases from V and 3 from J; bases not matched to a gene: 4. CDR3 protein: CASSLLAGLYNEQFF. The CDR3, as DNA: TGTGCCAGCAGTCTACTAGCGGGACTCTACAATGAGCAGTTCTTC.

By frequency, this clone registers medium-sized. The chain combines TRBV28 with TRBJ2-7; 11 positions match TRBD2. The junction had 8 bases not matched to a gene; V was cut back by 3 bases and J by 4 bases. The CDR3 covers 16 residues. In germline, CDR1 is MDHEN, CDR2 SYDVKM. The CDR3 nucleotides are TGTGCCAGCAGTTTGGGACTAGCGGATACCCAGTACGAGCAGTACTTC. Its protein is CASSLGLADTQYEQYF.

The genes are TRBV11-3 and TRBJ2-1, with 8 nucleotides matching TRBD2. Germline CDR1 and CDR2: SGHNT and YENEEA. Losses at the gene ends were 2 bases for V and 7 bases for J; bases not matched to a gene: 13. CDR3 length: 17 amino acids. CDR3 nucleotides: TGTGCCAGCAGCTTAAAGGCGTCGTCGGGGGGGGGAAATGAGCAGTTCTTC. Translation gives CASSLKASSGGGNEQFF.

The gene calls are TRBV6-1 and TRBJ1-3, with D maybe TRBD1 (6 bases). The CDR3 has 16 residues. The germline V gene encodes CDR1 MNHNS and CDR2 SASEGT. V was cut by 4 bases and J by 0 bases, with 13 bases left in between. DNA of the CDR3: TGTGCCAGCAGTGCACAGGGTCCCCTCTCTGGAAACACCATATATTTT. The encoded protein is CASSAQGPLSGNTIYF.

The V gene is TRBV7-3, the J gene TRBJ1-1, with a weak D call TRBD1 (5 bases). Germline lookup yields CDR1 SGHTA and CDR2 FQGTGA. CDR3 size: 14 residues. Deletions cut 4 bases from V and 5 bases from J, with 14 bases between. CDR3 protein: CASSSIRQKTEAFF. CDR3 nucleotides: TGTGCCAGCAGCTCAATCCGACAGAAGACTGAAGCTTTCTTT.

The V and J genes are TRBV6-1 and TRBJ1-2; D is possibly TRBD1 (6 bases). V shed 4 bases and J shed 4 bases, with 16 bases lying between them. Germline loops: CDR1 MNHNS, CDR2 SASEGT. The CDR3 is 15 amino acids. DNA for the CDR3: TGTGCCAGCAGTGCCGAGGGGGGGGCAAGCTATGGCTACACCTTC. Its protein is CASSAEGGASYGYTF.

This CDR3 is CASSLSSRTDNSPLHF. The CDR3 DNA reads TGTGCCAGCAGCTTGTCTTCGAGGACAGATAATTCACCCCTCCACTTT. The chain carries TRBV5-4 and TRBJ1-6, with a weak D call TRBD1 (6 bases). This CDR3 has 16 residues. The germline V gene has CDR1 SGHNT and CDR2 YYREEE (reference sequence). V gave up 1 base and J gave up 5 bases, with 13 bases separating them.

The chain employs TRBV5-5 and TRBJ2-3; TRBD2 might be the D (6 bases). The CDR3 extends over 16 amino acids. Trimming left V 0 bases short and J 6 bases short, with 17 bases between. Germline V gene data show CDR1 as SGHKS and CDR2 as YYEKEE (reference sequence). In DNA, the CDR3 is TGTGCCAGCAGCTTGGGGATAGCGGCTTACTCCGATACGCAGTATTTT. Translating it yields CASSLGIAAYSDTQYF.